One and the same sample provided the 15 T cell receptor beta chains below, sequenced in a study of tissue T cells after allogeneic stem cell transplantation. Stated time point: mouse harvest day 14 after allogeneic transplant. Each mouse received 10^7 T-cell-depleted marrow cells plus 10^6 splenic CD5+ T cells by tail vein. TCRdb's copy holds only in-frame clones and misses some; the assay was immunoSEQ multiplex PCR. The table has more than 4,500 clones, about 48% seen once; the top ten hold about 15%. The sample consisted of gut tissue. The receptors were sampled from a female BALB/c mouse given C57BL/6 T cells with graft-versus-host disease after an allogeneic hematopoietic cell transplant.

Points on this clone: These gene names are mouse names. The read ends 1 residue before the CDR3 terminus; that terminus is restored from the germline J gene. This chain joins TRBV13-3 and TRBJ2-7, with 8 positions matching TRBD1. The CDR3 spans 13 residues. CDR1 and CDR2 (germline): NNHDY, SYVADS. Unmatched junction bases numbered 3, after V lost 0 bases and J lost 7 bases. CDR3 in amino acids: CASSDAGGGEQYF. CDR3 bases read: TGTGCCAGCAGTGATGCAGGGGGCGGAGAACAGTAC.

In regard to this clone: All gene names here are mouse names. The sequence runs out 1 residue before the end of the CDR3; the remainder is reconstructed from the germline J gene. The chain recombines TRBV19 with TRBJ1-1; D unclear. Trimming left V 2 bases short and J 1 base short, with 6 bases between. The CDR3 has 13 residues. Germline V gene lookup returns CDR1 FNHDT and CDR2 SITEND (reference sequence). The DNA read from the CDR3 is TGTGCCAGCAGTATCCGGGTGAACACAGAAGTCTTC. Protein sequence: CASSIRVNTEVF. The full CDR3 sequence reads CASSIRVNTEVFF.

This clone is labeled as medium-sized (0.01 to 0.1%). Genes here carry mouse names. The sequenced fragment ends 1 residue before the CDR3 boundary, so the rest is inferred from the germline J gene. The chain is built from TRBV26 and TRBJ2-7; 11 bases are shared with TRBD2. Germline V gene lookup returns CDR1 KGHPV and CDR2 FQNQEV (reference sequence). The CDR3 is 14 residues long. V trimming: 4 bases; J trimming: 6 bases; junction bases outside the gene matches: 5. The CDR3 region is CASSPTGGAGEQYF. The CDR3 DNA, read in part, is TGTGCCAGCAGTCCCACTGGGGGGGCAGGTGAACAGTAC.

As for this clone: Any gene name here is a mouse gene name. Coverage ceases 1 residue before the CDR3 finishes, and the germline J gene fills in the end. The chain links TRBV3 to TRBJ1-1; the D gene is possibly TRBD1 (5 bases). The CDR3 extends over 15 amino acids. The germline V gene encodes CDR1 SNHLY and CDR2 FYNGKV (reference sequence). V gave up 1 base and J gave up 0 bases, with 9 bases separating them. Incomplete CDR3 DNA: TGTGCCAGCAGCTTAGAGAGGGGAACAAACACAGAAGTCTTC. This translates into CASSLERGTNTEVF. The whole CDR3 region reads CASSLERGTNTEVFF.

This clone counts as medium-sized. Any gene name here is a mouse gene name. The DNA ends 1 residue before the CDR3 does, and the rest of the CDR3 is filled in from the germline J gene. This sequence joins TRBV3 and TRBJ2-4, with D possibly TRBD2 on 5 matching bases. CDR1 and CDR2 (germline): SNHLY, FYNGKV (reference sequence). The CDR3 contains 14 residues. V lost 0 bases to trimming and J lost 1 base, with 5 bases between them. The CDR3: CASSLAGGQNTLYF. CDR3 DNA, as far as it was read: TGTGCCAGCAGCTTAGCTGGGGGTCAAAACACCTTGTAC.

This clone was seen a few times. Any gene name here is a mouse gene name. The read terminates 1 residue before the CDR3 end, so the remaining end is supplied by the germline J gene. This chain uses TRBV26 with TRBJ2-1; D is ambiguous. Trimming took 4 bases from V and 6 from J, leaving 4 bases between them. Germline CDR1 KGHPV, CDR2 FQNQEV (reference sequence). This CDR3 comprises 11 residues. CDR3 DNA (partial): TGTGCCAGCAGTCCCAGTGCTGAGCAGTTC. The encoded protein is CASSPSAEQF. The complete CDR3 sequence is CASSPSAEQFF.

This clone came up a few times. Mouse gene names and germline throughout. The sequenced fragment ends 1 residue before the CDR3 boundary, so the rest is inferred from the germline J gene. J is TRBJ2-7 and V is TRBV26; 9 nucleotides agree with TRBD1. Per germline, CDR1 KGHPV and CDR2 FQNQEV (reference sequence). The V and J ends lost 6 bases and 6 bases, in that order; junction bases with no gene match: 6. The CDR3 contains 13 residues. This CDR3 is CASSRDRVFEQYF. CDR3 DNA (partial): TGTGCCAGCAGCCGGGACAGGGTTTTTGAACAGTAC. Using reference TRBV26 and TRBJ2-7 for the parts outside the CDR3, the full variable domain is NSKVIQTPRYLVKGQGQKAKMRCIPEKGHPVVFWYQQNKNNEFKFLINFQNQEVLQQIDMTEKRFSAECPSNSPCSLEIQSSEAGDSALYLCASSRDRVFEQYFGPGTRLTVL.

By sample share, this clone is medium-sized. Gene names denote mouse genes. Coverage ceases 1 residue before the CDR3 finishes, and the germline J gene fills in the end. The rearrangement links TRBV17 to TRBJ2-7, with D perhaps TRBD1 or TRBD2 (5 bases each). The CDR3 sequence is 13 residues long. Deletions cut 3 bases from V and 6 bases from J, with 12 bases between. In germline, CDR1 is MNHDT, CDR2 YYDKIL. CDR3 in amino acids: CASSSNGAVEQYF. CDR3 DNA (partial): TGTGCTAGCAGTAGTAATGGGGCCGTTGAACAGTAC.

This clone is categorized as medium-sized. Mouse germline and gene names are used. Here the CDR3 reads CASSRQGYEQYF. Partial CDR3 DNA: TGTGCCAGCAGTCGACAGGGGTATGAACAGTAC. The chain recombines TRBV26 with TRBJ2-7; the match to TRBD1 covers 8 bases. The CDR3 end falls 1 residue outside the read, so it is completed with the germline J gene. This CDR3 has 12 residues. The germline gives CDR1 KGHPV, CDR2 FQNQEV (reference sequence). Germline trimming cut 4 bases from V and 4 bases from J; bases unmatched to any gene: 0.

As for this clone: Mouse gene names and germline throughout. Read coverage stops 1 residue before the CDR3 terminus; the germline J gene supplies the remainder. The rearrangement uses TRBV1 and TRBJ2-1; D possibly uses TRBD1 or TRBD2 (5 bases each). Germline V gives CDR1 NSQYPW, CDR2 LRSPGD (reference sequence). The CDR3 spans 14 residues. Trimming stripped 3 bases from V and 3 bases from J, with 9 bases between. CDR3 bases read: TGCACCTGCAGTGCCTCAGGGACCTATGCTGAGCAGTTC. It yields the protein CTCSASGTYAEQF. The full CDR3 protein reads CTCSASGTYAEQFF.

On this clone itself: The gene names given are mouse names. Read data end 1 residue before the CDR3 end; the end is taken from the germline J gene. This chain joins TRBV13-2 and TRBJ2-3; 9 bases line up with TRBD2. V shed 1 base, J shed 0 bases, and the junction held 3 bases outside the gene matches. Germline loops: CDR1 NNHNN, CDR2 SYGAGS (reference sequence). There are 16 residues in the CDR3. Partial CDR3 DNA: TGTGCCAGCGGTGATCTGGGGGGGGGTAGTGCAGAAACGCTGTAT. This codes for CASGDLGGGSAETLY. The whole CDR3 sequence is CASGDLGGGSAETLYF.

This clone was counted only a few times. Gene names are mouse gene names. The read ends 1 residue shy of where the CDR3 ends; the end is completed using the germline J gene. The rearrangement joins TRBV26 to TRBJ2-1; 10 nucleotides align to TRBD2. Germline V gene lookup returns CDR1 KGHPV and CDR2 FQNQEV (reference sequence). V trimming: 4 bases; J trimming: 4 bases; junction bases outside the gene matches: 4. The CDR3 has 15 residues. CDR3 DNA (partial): TGTGCCAGCAGTCCCCGACTGGGGGGATATGCTGAGCAGTTC. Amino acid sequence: CASSPRLGGYAEQF. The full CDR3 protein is CASSPRLGGYAEQFF.

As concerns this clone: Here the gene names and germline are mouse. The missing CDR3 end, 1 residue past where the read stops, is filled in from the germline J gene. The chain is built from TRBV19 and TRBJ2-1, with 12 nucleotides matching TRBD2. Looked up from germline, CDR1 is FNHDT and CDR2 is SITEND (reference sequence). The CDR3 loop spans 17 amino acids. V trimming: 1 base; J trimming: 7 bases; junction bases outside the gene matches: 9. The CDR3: CASSIPRLGGRGAEQFF. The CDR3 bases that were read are TGTGCCAGCAGTATACCCCGACTGGGGGGGCGCGGGGCTGAGCAGTTC.

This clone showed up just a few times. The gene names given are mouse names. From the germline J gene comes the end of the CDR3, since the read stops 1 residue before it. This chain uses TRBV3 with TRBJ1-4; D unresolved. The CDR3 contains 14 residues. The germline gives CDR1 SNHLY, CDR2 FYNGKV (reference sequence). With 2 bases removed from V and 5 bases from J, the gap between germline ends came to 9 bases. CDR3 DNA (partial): TGTGCCAGCAGCTTATATGGGCAAAACGAAAGATTATTT. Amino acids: CASSLYGQNERLF. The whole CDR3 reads CASSLYGQNERLFF.

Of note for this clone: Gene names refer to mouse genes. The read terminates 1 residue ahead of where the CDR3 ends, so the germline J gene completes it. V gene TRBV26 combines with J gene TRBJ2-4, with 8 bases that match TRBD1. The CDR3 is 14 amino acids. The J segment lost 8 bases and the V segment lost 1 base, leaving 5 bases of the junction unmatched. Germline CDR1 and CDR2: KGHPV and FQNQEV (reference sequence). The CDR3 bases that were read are TGTGCCAGCAGTCTGTATCAGGGGGCGGGCACCTTGTAC. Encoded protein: CASSLYQGAGTLY. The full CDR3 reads CASSLYQGAGTLYF.